These T cell receptor beta chains were read from a single sample in a study of response to subunit inactivated influenza vaccine. From the RT-PCR reads, TCRdb called clonotypes with MiXCR, one entry per CDR3 protein. The sample includes over 650,000 distinct CDR3 sequences, around 18% of them seen just once. The starting material was PBMCs from blood, obtained about 5 days after vaccination. These receptor sequences come from a middle-aged man who received an inactivated influenza vaccine. The CDR3 runs from the conserved cysteine through the conserved F or W. D genes are given only for firm matches. Only part of the rows carry a size: once, few, many, or a class if the clone is expanded.

>TRBD2|17|TRBV12-3/TRBV12-4|few|TRBJ2-1
CASSQTSGGSETNEQFF
TGTGCCAGCAGCCAGACTAGCGGGGGGAGCGAGACGAATGAGCAGTTCTTC
>NA|11|TRBV24-1|few|TRBJ2-7
CATSDLYEQYF
TGTGCCACCAGTGATCTCTACGAGCAGTACTTC
>TRBD2|16|TRBV7-9|NA|TRBJ2-3
CASSTWTSGWADTQYF
TGTGCCAGCAGCACCTGGACTAGCGGGTGGGCAGATACGCAGTATTTT
>TRBD2|16|TRBV5-1|few|TRBJ2-1
CASSLARTSGSHEQFF
TGCGCCAGCAGCTTGGCCCGGACTAGCGGGAGCCATGAGCAGTTCTTC
>TRBD2|16|TRBV4-3|NA|TRBJ2-1
CASSQYRTSGNNEQFF
TGCGCCAGCAGCCAATACCGGACTAGCGGCAACAATGAGCAGTTCTTC
>TRBD1|15|TRBV7-9|NA|TRBJ2-3
CASSSGQDGTDTQYF
TGTGCCAGCAGCTCCGGACAGGATGGCACAGATACGCAGTATTTT
>TRBD2|15|TRBV29-1|few|TRBJ2-3
CSVVKGLAGTDTQYF
TGCAGCGTTGTTAAGGGACTAGCGGGCACAGATACGCAGTATTTT
>TRBD1|15|TRBV2|few|TRBJ1-6
CASTRDRVDNSPLHF
TGTGCCAGCACCCGGGACAGGGTAGATAATTCACCCCTCCACTTT
>NA|14|TRBV4-3|few|TRBJ2-7
CASSRSTGNYEQYF
TGCGCCAGCAGCCGGTCGACGGGAAATTACGAGCAGTACTTC
>TRBD2|14|TRBV20-1|NA|TRBJ2-7
CSTLPGLAGYEQYF
TGCTCAACCCTACCGGGACTAGCGGGATACGAGCAGTACTTC